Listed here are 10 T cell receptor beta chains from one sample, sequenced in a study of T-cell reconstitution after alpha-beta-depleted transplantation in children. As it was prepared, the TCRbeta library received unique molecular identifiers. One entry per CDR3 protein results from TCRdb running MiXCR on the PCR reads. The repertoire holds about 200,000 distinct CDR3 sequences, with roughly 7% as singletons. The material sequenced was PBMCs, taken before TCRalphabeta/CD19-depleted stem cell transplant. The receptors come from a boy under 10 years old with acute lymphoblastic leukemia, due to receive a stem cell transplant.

The CDR3, as DNA: TGTGCCAGCAGCCCTACTAGCGGGAGACTCGAGCAGTACTTC. Residues: CASSPTSGRLEQYF. J is TRBJ2-7 and V is TRBV7-2; the match to TRBD2 covers 11 bases. The CDR3 runs 14 residues. With V trimmed by 5 bases and J by 6 bases, 6 bases remained unmatched. Per germline, CDR1 SGHTA and CDR2 FQGNSA.

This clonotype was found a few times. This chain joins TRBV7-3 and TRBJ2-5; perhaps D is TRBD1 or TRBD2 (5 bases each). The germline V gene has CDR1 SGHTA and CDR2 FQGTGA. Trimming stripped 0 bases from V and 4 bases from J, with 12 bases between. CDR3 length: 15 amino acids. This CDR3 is CASSLTGASRETQYF. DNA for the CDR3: TGTGCCAGCAGCTTAACTGGGGCTAGCAGAGAGACCCAGTACTTC.

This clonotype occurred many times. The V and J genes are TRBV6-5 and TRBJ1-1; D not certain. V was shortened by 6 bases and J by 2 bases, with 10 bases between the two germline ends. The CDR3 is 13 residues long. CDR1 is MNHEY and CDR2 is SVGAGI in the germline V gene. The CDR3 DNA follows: TGTGCCAGCAGCTCAGACTTTAACACTGAAGCTTTCTTT. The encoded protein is CASSSDFNTEAFF.

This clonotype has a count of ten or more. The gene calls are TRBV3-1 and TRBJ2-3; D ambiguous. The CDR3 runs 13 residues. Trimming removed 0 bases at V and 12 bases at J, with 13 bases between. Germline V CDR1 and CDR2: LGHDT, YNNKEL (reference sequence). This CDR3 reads CASSQDNSQYQYF. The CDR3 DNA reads TGTGCCAGCAGCCAAGATAATTCACAATACCAGTATTTT.

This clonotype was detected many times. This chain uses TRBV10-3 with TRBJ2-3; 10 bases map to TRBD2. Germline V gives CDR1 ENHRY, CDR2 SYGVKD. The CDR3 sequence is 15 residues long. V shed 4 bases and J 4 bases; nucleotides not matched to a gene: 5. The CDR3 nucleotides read TGTGCCATCAGTGTTTCTAGCGGGAGCTCAGATACGCAGTATTTT. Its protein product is CAISVSSGSSDTQYF.

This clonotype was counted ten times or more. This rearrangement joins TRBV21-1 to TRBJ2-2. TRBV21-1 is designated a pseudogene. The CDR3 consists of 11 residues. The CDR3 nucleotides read TGTGCCAGCCCAGGATGCGGGGAGCTGTTTTTT. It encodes CASPGCGELFF.

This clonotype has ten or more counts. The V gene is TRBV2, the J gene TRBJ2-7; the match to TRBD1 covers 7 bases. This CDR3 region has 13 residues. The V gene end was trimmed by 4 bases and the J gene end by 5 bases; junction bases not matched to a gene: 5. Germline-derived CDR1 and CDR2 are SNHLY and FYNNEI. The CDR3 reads CASSGQGRHEQYF. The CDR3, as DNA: TGTGCCAGCAGTGGACAGGGTCGGCACGAGCAGTACTTC. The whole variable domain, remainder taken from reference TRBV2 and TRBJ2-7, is EPEVTQTPSHQVTQMGQEVILRCVPISNHLYFYWYRQILGQKVEFLVSFYNNEISEKSEIFDDQFSVERPDGSNFTLKIRSTKLEDSAMYFCASSGQGRHEQYFGPGTRLTVT.

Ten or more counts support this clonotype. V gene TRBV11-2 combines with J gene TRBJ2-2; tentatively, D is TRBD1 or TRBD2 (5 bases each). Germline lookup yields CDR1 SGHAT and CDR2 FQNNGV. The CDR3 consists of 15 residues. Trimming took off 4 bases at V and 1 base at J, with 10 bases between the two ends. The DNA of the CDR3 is TGTGCCAGCAGCTCCTGGGGGAGGAACACCGGGGAGCTGTTTTTT. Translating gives CASSSWGRNTGELFF.

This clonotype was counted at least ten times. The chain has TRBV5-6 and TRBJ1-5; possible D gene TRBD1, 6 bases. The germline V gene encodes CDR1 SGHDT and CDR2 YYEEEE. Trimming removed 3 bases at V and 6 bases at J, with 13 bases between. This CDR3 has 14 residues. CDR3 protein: CASSWGLQGQPQHF. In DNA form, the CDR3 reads TGTGCCAGCAGCTGGGGCCTACAGGGTCAGCCCCAGCATTTT. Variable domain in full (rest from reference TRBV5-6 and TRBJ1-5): DAGVTQSPTHLIKTRGQQVTLRCSPKSGHDTVSWYQQALGQGPQFIFQYYEEEERQRGNFPDRFSGHQFPNYSSELNVNALLLGDSALYLCASSWGLQGQPQHFGDGTRLSIL.

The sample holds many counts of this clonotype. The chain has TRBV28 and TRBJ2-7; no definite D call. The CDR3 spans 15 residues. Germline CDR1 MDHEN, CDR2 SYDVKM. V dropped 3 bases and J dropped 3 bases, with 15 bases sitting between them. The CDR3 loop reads CASSFGNFQSYEQYF. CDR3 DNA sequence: TGTGCCAGCAGTTTTGGTAACTTCCAGAGCTACGAGCAGTACTTC.